The 3 T cell receptor beta chains in this list originate from one sample, sequenced in a study of shared clonotypes between healthy human individuals. TCRdb keeps only in-frame clones here, not all; method: immunoSEQ multiplex PCR. The sample records approximately 700,000 clones, about three quarters being singletons. The sample taken for sequencing was memory CD4+ T cells sorted from blood. This sample's subset: CD45RA-negative fraction. Receptors were obtained from a woman aged 25 to 39 in good health.

V and J are TRBV2 and TRBJ1-2; D possibly corresponds to TRBD1 (6 bases). Trimming pared 5 bases from V and 7 bases from J, leaving 14 bases between. The CDR3 sequence is 13 residues long. From germline, CDR1 is SNHLY and CDR2 FYNNEI. The CDR3 here is CASSSQGSAGYTF. The CDR3 DNA follows: TGTGCCAGCAGTTCCCAGGGGTCGGCTGGCTACACCTTC.

CDR3 DNA: TGTGCCAGTACTGGCAGGGTGGGGACCCAGTACTTC. Translated: CASTGRVGTQYF. The gene calls are TRBV19 and TRBJ2-5, with a tentative D call TRBD1 (5 bases). CDR1 LNHDA and CDR2 SQIVND come from the germline V gene (reference sequence). The CDR3 covers 12 residues. V was pared by 7 bases and J by 7 bases, with 13 bases between.

This clone was detected ten times or more. V is TRBV10-3 and J is TRBJ2-3; D perhaps matches TRBD2 (6 bases). The V gene lost 10 bases and the J gene lost 2 bases, with 22 bases spanning the gap. The CDR3 extends over 16 amino acids. The germline V gene encodes CDR1 ENHRY and CDR2 SYGVKD. This CDR3 is CASSGERGSYTDTQYF. The CDR3 region has the DNA TGTGCCAGCTCGGGGGAGCGCGGGTCATACACAGATACGCAGTATTTT.